The next 14 T cell receptor beta chains were all read from a single sample in a study of Ad26.COV2.S vaccination and SARS-CoV-2 variants (dated by TCRdb to the early 2020s). Library generation was performed with the immunoSEQ multiplex PCR assay. TCRdb took over this immuneACCESS table, retaining in-frame rearrangements with V and J assigned. Such tables are incomplete; in checked studies, under half of the missing clones stem from an unresolved V gene, and the remainder is unexplained. The sample profile shows about 440,000 clones; about 90% of them were found once. Roughly 4% of the sample is taken by the ten largest. Read against the paper, the sample's treatment or condition label means: 15 to 20 received Ad26.COV2.S at low or high dose, single or two shots; about 5 received placebo; per-sample allocation not given. Repertoires of vaccine and placebo recipients were sequenced from samples taken on day 63 after the first injection.

Source: peripheral blood, taken in a trial of Ad26.COV2.S vaccine versus placebo. Every receptor here comes from a person between 18 and 65 years old who received the Ad26.COV2.S COVID-19 vaccine or a placebo.

The genes are TRBV5-8 and TRBJ2-3, with 7 bases aligning to TRBD1. J gave up 6 bases and V 0 bases, and 7 bases lay outside the gene matches. The CDR3 runs 15 residues. Germline loops: CDR1 SGHTS, CDR2 YDEGEE. The CDR3 bases are TGTGCCAGCAGCTTGGCGACAGGGACGAGGGATACGCAGTATTTT. Its translation is CASSLATGTRDTQYF.

The rearrangement links TRBV7-8 to TRBJ2-1; D is ambiguous. Trimming removed 3 bases from V and 8 bases from J, with 8 bases in between. The V gene's germline CDR1 is SGHVS and CDR2 FQNEAQ. The CDR3 covers 12 residues. The CDR3 here is CASSLVNYEQFF. CDR3 DNA: TGTGCCAGCAGCTTGGTGAACTATGAGCAGTTCTTC.

The chain recombines TRBV27 with TRBJ1-6; no reliable D call. CDR1 is MNHEY, CDR2 SMNVEV, per germline (reference sequence). Between the trimmed V and J ends, which lost 6 bases and 4 bases, there was a span of 1 base. There are 11 residues in the CDR3. This chain's CDR3 is CASRYNSPLHF. In nucleotides, the CDR3 is TGTGCCAGCAGGTATAATTCACCCCTCCACTTT.

V usage is TRBV7-2 and J usage is TRBJ2-3; D might be TRBD1 (6 bases). The CDR3 consists of 15 residues. Per the germline V gene, CDR1 is SGHTA and CDR2 is FQGNSA. Trimming took off 1 base at V and 4 bases at J, with 12 bases between the two ends. The chain's CDR3 is CASSLVMGAPDTQYF. The CDR3 DNA reads TGTGCCAGCAGCTTAGTAATGGGGGCCCCAGATACGCAGTATTTT. The variable domain in full, completed from reference TRBV7-2 and TRBJ2-3, reads GAGVSQSPSNKVTEKGKDVELRCDPISGHTALYWYRQSLGQGLEFLIYFQGNSAPDKSGLPSDRFSAERTGGSVSTLTIQRTQQEDSAVYLCASSLVMGAPDTQYFGPGTRLTVL.

The chain is built from TRBV30 and TRBJ2-3; D ambiguous. V was clipped by 0 bases and J by 4 bases, with 8 bases between them. CDR3 length: 13 residues. The germline V gene encodes CDR1 GTSNPN and CDR2 SVGIG (reference sequence). Here the CDR3 DNA reads TGTGCCTGGAGTGTACGAGAGGCAGATACGCAGTATTTT. It codes for CAWSVREADTQYF.

This clone was detected once. The chain couples TRBV5-8 to TRBJ2-1; 8 bases match TRBD2. The CDR3 loop spans 13 amino acids. Germline values: CDR1 SGHTS, CDR2 YDEGEE. Trimming removed 5 bases from V and 9 bases from J; junction bases left unmatched: 7. The CDR3 sequence is CASSFGAGVEQFF. The DNA for the CDR3 is TGTGCCAGCAGTTTCGGAGCGGGAGTTGAGCAGTTCTTC.

A remark on this clone: Other DNA sequences in this specimen translate into the identical CDR3. The genes are TRBV15 and TRBJ2-7, with D possibly being TRBD1 (6 bases). The CDR3 loop spans 13 amino acids. V was cut by 0 bases and J by 3 bases, with 6 bases left in between. Per germline, CDR1 LNHNV and CDR2 YYDKDF (reference sequence). CDR3 sequence reads: CATSREGGYEQYF. DNA of the CDR3: TGTGCCACCAGCAGAGAAGGGGGCTACGAGCAGTACTTC.

The gene calls are TRBV29-1 and TRBJ2-3; D tentatively reads TRBD1 or TRBD2 (5 bases each). Per germline, CDR1 SQVTM and CDR2 ANQGSEA. The length of the CDR3 is 13 residues. The V and J ends lost 7 bases and 2 bases respectively, with 13 bases between them. CDR3 DNA sequence: TGCAGCGCCATGGGGACGTACACAGATACGCAGTATTTT. Its translation is CSAMGTYTDTQYF.

The genes are TRBV25-1 and TRBJ2-1, with 7 nucleotides matching TRBD2. V lost 5 bases, J lost 8 bases, and 15 bases stayed unmatched. The germline gives CDR1 MGHDK, CDR2 SYGVNS. The length of the CDR3 is 16 residues. CDR3 DNA: TGTGCCAGCAGTCGAAGAAGGGGAGGGTTCGGGGATGAGCAGTTCTTC. Its protein product is CASSRRRGGFGDEQFF.

The rearrangement uses TRBV27 and TRBJ2-1; 9 bases are shared with TRBD2. With 0 bases clipped from V and 8 bases from J, the junction kept 8 bases outside the gene matches. The CDR3 extends over 16 amino acids. CDR1 is MNHEY and CDR2 is SMNVEV in the germline V gene (reference sequence). CDR3 amino acids: CASSLSVAGGPYEQFF. The CDR3, as DNA: TGTGCCAGCAGTTTATCGGTGGCGGGAGGGCCCTATGAGCAGTTCTTC.

The rearrangement joins TRBV7-2 to TRBJ2-5, with TRBD1 as a possible D gene (5 bases). Per the germline V gene, CDR1 is SGHTA and CDR2 is FQGNSA. CDR3 length: 14 residues. The V end was cut by 9 bases, the J end by 1 base, with 15 bases between. CDR3 sequence (DNA): TGTGCCAGTCAGCAGGGCTCTCCCCAAGAGACCCAGTACTTC. Residues: CASQQGSPQETQYF.

CDR3 sequence (DNA): TGTGCCAGCAGTTACTCGGACAGAAACTCTGGAAACACCATATATTTT. It is translated as CASSYSDRNSGNTIYF. The V gene is TRBV6-5, the J gene TRBJ1-3; D perhaps matches TRBD1 (6 bases). Trimming took off 0 bases at V and 0 bases at J, with 9 bases between the two ends. The CDR3 has 16 residues. Per the germline V gene, CDR1 is MNHEY and CDR2 is SVGAGI.

The V gene is TRBV11-2, the J gene TRBJ1-4, with D unresolved. Germline V gene data show CDR1 as SGHAT and CDR2 as FQNNGV. The V and J ends lost 5 bases and 3 bases respectively, with 7 bases between them. The CDR3 contains 13 residues. The CDR3: CASSKGSNEKLFF. CDR3 nucleotides: TGTGCCAGCAGCAAAGGGTCTAATGAAAAACTGTTTTTT.

The V gene is TRBV9, the J gene TRBJ2-5, with TRBD2 matching 8 bases. J gave up 1 base and V 2 bases, and 4 bases lay outside the gene matches. The CDR3 consists of 15 residues. The V gene's germline CDR1 is SGDLS and CDR2 YYNGEE. The CDR3 region has the DNA TGTGCCAGCAGCGTGGGGACTAGTTTCCAAGAGACCCAGTACTTC. Amino acid sequence: CASSVGTSFQETQYF.